This entry is about one TCR beta chain. What it binds is not known. At the Johns Hopkins FTIC core, DNA taken from cultured CD4+ T cells was sequenced by way of the Oncomine TCR Beta short-read assay. TCRdb used MiXCR to reprocess the PCR reads, holding one entry per CDR3 protein. The sample gives 15,000 to 25,000 distinct CDR3 sequences, approximately 39% of which show up once; roughly an eighth is in the top ten. This specimen belongs to a study of vaccination and CD4 T cells after COVID-19. As for the study in general: Median time from COVID diagnosis to post-COVID sampling was under 120 days (35 to 161).

Documented treatment: approximately nine-day PBMC culture with coronavirus spike peptide pools or control peptides (ViraFEST assay). Negative selection was the method that isolated CD4+ T cells after roughly ten days of culture. The CDR3 spans 14 residues. V was clipped by 6 bases and J by 5 bases, with 19 bases between them. The germline V gene encodes CDR1 DFQATT and CDR2 SNEGSKA (reference sequence). The sample taken for sequencing was cultured CD4+ T cells from blood. The V gene is TRBV20-1, the J gene TRBJ2-5; D uncertain. This receptor was identified in a human donor with COVID-19. The CDR3 nucleotides read TGCAGTGCCGAGATGGGTTGGGTGGGGGAGACCCAGTACTTC. Translated: CSAEMGWVGETQYF.